This TCR beta chain was retrieved from a study of T cell responses to AZD1222 COVID-19 vaccine listed by TCRdb under 2021. As for the study more broadly: Because spike-specific TCR depth and breadth did not differ between the two schedules, AZD1222 recipients who got a second dose at roughly 4 weeks were pooled with those who got a second dose at roughly 12 weeks. A total of about 230 trial participants underwent TCR sequencing, of whom around 200 received two doses of AZD1222 and some 26 received two doses of the MenACWY control vaccine. Enrollment into the trials was organized by age into subgroups of 18-55, 56-69 and 70-plus years, and those subgroups contained roughly 150, 30 and 60 TCR-sequenced participants, respectively. Here is what the overall study found, with its caveats: The whole spike protein was spanned by vaccine-associated CD4 TCRs, and dominant responses were seen in regions 160-218 and 743-854. In the small 56-69-year group, the increase in depth fell short of significance, most likely because of low power. Because no day 14 peak-response samples were available, repertoires were characterized only after the peak T cell response. Spike-specific TCR breadth and depth rose significantly after two AZD1222 doses compared with day 0 and with MenACWY recipients. Participants were mostly white British and included more females than males, and it was suggested by the authors that clonal diversity may have been underestimated. Nearly half of unique spike-specific TCRs reportedly recognized epitopes outside regions mutated in the B.1.351 and B.1.1.7 variants. Conclusions about previously exposed vaccinees are limited because only six or seven AZD1222 recipients were SARS-CoV-2 seropositive at baseline.

The CDR3 regions of human TCRbeta chains were analyzed by immunosequencing. In the paper's pipeline: TCRs in the repertoires were compared against a reference library of SARS-CoV-2-specific TCRs that had been generated with the MIRA antigen-specificity platform. Breadth was defined as the fraction of unique TCRs that were SARS-CoV-2-associated, and depth was defined as the fraction of total T cells that were SARS-CoV-2-associated. Using the MIRA data, every spike-specific TCR was mapped to the spike region that the TCR reacted to and assigned to either a CD4 or a CD8 class. Log10-transformed breadth and depth values were compared by one-way ANOVA with Sidak's multiple comparisons tests. TCRdb took this table from immuneACCESS and kept in-frame rearrangements with V and J called. Such tables lack part of the clones; where checked against another copy, unresolved V genes explain under half of the gap, and the rest is unexplained. V, J and clone size are those of that table, while D and trimming were read from the DNA. The sample table lists around 110,000 clones, roughly 90% of them with a count of one. Roughly 5.1% of the sample is in the top ten clones.

The label giving this sample's time point can be read as: baseline before first vaccination. The vaccinee samples were drawn from two UK trials, COV001 and COV002, one of which was a single-blind randomized controlled phase 2/3 trial testing AZD1222 (ChAdOx1 nCoV-19) in healthy adults. For TCRbeta chain sequencing, PBMC samples from trial participants were taken at day 0 and at day 28 after the second dose. The CDR3 runs 12 residues from the cysteine to the phenylalanine. Of all the DNA, just the CDR3 is kept, 36 bases in frame from base 1. V is reduced by 3 bases and J by 3 bases, leaving a spacing of 5 bases between them. About this clone: Its binding antigen is unknown. No per-base quality is available; no much larger clone lies one base away.

The chain is assembled from TRBV12-3 or TRBV12-4 and TRBJ1-2; the D gene cannot be named for sure. The specimen comprised peripheral blood, sampled on day 0 of AZD1222 vaccination. This TCR was recovered from an adult in good health. The CDR3 here reads CASSFQDYGYTF. The DNA sequence is as follows: TGTGCCAGCAGTTTCCAGGACTATGGCTACACCTTC.